This is a list of T cell receptor beta chains from one sample in a study of shared clonotypes between healthy human individuals. Generated by immunoSEQ multiplex PCR, the TCRdb table keeps only in-frame clones and is missing some. The sample records roughly 2.1 million clones, 85% to 95% being singletons. The sample was naive CD8+ T cells from PBMCs. These receptor sequences come from a man younger than 30 in good health. Some clones in this sample may be carry-over from other donors' samples. The CDR3 runs from the conserved cysteine through the conserved F or W. The D gene is left open where the match is weak. Clone size is stated in some rows and not others, as once, few, many or a class when expanded.

DNA: TGTGCCAGCAGCTCCCCCGGGACGGAGGAGACCCAGTACTTC
CDR3: CASSSPGTEETQYF
J: TRBJ2-5
D: .
length: 14
size: .
V: TRBV11-2

DNA: TGTGCCAGCAGCTTCGGACAGTTGGAAGCCTACGAGCAGTACTTC
CDR3: CASSFGQLEAYEQYF
J: TRBJ2-7
D: .
length: 15
size: once
V: TRBV5-6

DNA: TGTGCCAGCAGCTCGAGGGGGGGCGTCGTCTATGGCTACACCTTC
CDR3: CASSSRGGVVYGYTF
J: TRBJ1-2
D: .
length: 15
size: .
V: TRBV7-8

DNA: TGTGCCAGCAGGGGAGTCAAGGTTTACAATGAGCAGTTCTTC
CDR3: CASRGVKVYNEQFF
J: TRBJ2-1
D: .
length: 14
size: once
V: TRBV2

DNA: TGTGCCAGCAGCCAAGACTGGCGGGGCGGCACTGAAGCTTTCTTT
CDR3: CASSQDWRGGTEAFF
J: TRBJ1-1
D: .
length: 15
size: .
V: TRBV14

DNA: TGCGCCAGCAGCCAGTCTTCAGGGGGCGGCGGGGAGACCCAGTACTTC
CDR3: CASSQSSGGGGETQYF
J: TRBJ2-5
D: TRBD1
length: 16
size: .
V: TRBV4-3

DNA: TGTGCCAGCAGCCTGGGTCGATTGATGAACACTGAAGCTTTCTTT
CDR3: CASSLGRLMNTEAFF
J: TRBJ1-1
D: .
length: 15
size: .
V: TRBV5-4

DNA: TGTGCCAGCAGTTTCCAGGTCACCGGGGAGCTGTTTTTT
CDR3: CASSFQVTGELFF
J: TRBJ2-2
D: .
length: 13
size: .
V: TRBV28

DNA: TGTGCCAGTAGTATAGAGCACACAGATACGCAGTATTTT
CDR3: CASSIEHTDTQYF
J: TRBJ2-3
D: .
length: 13
size: once
V: TRBV19

DNA: TGTGCCAGCAGCGTAGGAGGAGTCTCTGGAAACACCATATATTTT
CDR3: CASSVGGVSGNTIYF
J: TRBJ1-3
D: .
length: 15
size: .
V: TRBV9

DNA: TGTGCCAGCAACTTACTAGCGGGAGTAGCGATCGGAGAGACCCAGTACTTC
CDR3: CASNLLAGVAIGETQYF
J: TRBJ2-5
D: TRBD2
length: 17
size: .
V: TRBV7-2

DNA: TGTGCCAGCATGGGACAGGGGAAGGGTCGCGGGGCCAACGTCCTGACTTTC
CDR3: CASMGQGKGRGANVLTF
J: TRBJ2-6
D: TRBD1
length: 17
size: .
V: TRBV9

DNA: TGTGCCAGCAGGGGAGACAGACAAATTGAAGCTTTCTTT
CDR3: CASRGDRQIEAFF
J: TRBJ1-1
D: .
length: 13
size: .
V: TRBV13

DNA: TGTGCCAGCAGGGAGGGGGACTCCTACAATGAGCAGTTCTTC
CDR3: CASREGDSYNEQFF
J: TRBJ2-1
D: .
length: 14
size: .
V: TRBV7-8

DNA: TGTGCCAGCAGCCCCACGACCAACACTGAAGCTTTCTTT
CDR3: CASSPTTNTEAFF
J: TRBJ1-1
D: .
length: 13
size: few
V: TRBV7-9

DNA: TGCGCCAGCAGCGAGGGGACAGGGGTTGGAAACACCATATATTTT
CDR3: CASSEGTGVGNTIYF
J: TRBJ1-3
D: TRBD1
length: 15
size: .
V: TRBV10-2

DNA: TGTGCCAGCAGCCTTATGAACACTGAAGCTTTCTTT
CDR3: CASSLMNTEAFF
J: TRBJ1-1
D: .
length: 12
size: .
V: TRBV25-1

DNA: TGTGCCAGCAGTTACGACAGGGGCCTGAACACTGAAGCTTTCTTT
CDR3: CASSYDRGLNTEAFF
J: TRBJ1-1
D: TRBD1
length: 15
size: .
V: TRBV28

DNA: TGTGCCAGCAGCTGGACAGGGGGCTGGTATGGCTACACCTTC
CDR3: CASSWTGGWYGYTF
J: TRBJ1-2
D: TRBD1
length: 14
size: .
V: TRBV27

DNA: TGTGCCAGCAGCCACATATCAAGAGGGGAAGCCACCTACGAGCAGTACTTC
CDR3: CASSHISRGEATYEQYF
J: TRBJ2-7
D: .
length: 17
size: .
V: TRBV4-2

DNA: TGCGCCAGCAGCCAACCCTACCAGAGCTCTGGAAACACCATATATTTT
CDR3: CASSQPYQSSGNTIYF
J: TRBJ1-3
D: .
length: 16
size: .
V: TRBV4-1

DNA: TGCAGCGTTGAAGATCGACTAGCGGGAGCGCTACAGTACTTC
CDR3: CSVEDRLAGALQYF
J: TRBJ2-7
D: TRBD2
length: 14
size: .
V: TRBV29-1

DNA: TGTGCCAGTTCCGCGGAGGGGAATCAGCCCCAGCATTTT
CDR3: CASSAEGNQPQHF
J: TRBJ1-5
D: .
length: 13
size: .
V: TRBV9

DNA: TGTGCCAGCAGCTTGGGGGGAGAGTCAGATACGCAGTATTTT
CDR3: CASSLGGESDTQYF
J: TRBJ2-3
D: .
length: 14
size: .
V: TRBV7-9

DNA: TGTGCCAGTAGTAAACCGGGACTAGCGGGAGCAGGCGAGCAGTACTTC
CDR3: CASSKPGLAGAGEQYF
J: TRBJ2-7
D: TRBD2
length: 16
size: .
V: TRBV19

DNA: TGTGCCAGCAGCTTATCGCAGGTTGACCTGGATGAAAAACTGTTTTTT
CDR3: CASSLSQVDLDEKLFF
J: TRBJ1-4
D: .
length: 16
size: .
V: TRBV7-9

DNA: TGCGCCAGCAGCCATCTAAACCGGGACAGGGAGTTGAATGAGCAGTTCTTC
CDR3: CASSHLNRDRELNEQFF
J: TRBJ2-1
D: TRBD1
length: 17
size: .
V: TRBV4-1

DNA: TGTGCCAGCAGCTGGACGGCCGGGGGCAATCAGCCCCAGCATTTT
CDR3: CASSWTAGGNQPQHF
J: TRBJ1-5
D: .
length: 15
size: .
V: TRBV5-8

DNA: TGTGCCAGCAGCGGAACGACTAGCGGGTCTTCCTACGAGCAGTACTTC
CDR3: CASSGTTSGSSYEQYF
J: TRBJ2-7
D: TRBD2
length: 16
size: .
V: TRBV11-2

DNA: TGCGCCAGCAGCCCCCGGGACAGTCGGGGTGAAAAACTGTTTTTT
CDR3: CASSPRDSRGEKLFF
J: TRBJ1-4
D: TRBD1
length: 15
size: .
V: TRBV4-1

DNA: TGCGCCAGCAGCACCGGGACAGGGGTTCAGCCCCAGCATTTT
CDR3: CASSTGTGVQPQHF
J: TRBJ1-5
D: TRBD1
length: 14
size: .
V: TRBV5-1

DNA: TGTGCCAGCAGTTTATCCCTGGGACTAGCGGGAGGTGACGAGCAGTACTTC
CDR3: CASSLSLGLAGGDEQYF
J: TRBJ2-7
D: TRBD2
length: 17
size: .
V: TRBV27

DNA: TGCGCCAGCAGCTTGGGCTTTGGACTAGCGGGAGGGCCCGGCACCGGGGAGCTGTTTTTT
CDR3: CASSLGFGLAGGPGTGELFF
J: TRBJ2-2
D: TRBD2
length: 20
size: .
V: TRBV5-1

DNA: TGCAGCGTTGAAGAGAGGCTCTACAATGAGCAGTTCTTC
CDR3: CSVEERLYNEQFF
J: TRBJ2-1
D: .
length: 13
size: .
V: TRBV29-1

DNA: TGTGCCAGCAGTTACCCAGGGACCGAGCAGTACTTC
CDR3: CASSYPGTEQYF
J: TRBJ2-7
D: .
length: 12
size: .
V: TRBV6-5

DNA: TGCGCCAGCAGCTTGCACGGGCCAGTGAACACAGATACGCAGTATTTT
CDR3: CASSLHGPVNTDTQYF
J: TRBJ2-3
D: .
length: 16
size: .
V: TRBV5-1